These 32 T cell receptor beta chains share one sample of origin, sequenced in a study of T cells in Graves' hyperthyroidism and ophthalmopathy. Amplified TCR beta CDR3 regions came from RNA transcripts. When the TCR CDR3 underwent first-round RT-PCR, the HTBI primer set was used. In TCRdb, the multiplex PCR reads were re-called with MiXCR into one record per CDR3 protein. The repertoire holds about 360,000 distinct CDR3 sequences, roughly 25% seen once, with about 73% in the top ten. Sequencing was done on a sample of blood. These receptors all come from a man aged 50 to 60 with Graves' hyperthyroidism.

Of note for this clonotype: A much larger clone lies a single base off, so this may be a read error. V gene TRBV11-3 combines with J gene TRBJ2-3; D unresolved. Trimming shortened V by 5 bases and J by 6 bases, and 21 bases separated the two germline ends. Germline V gene data show CDR1 as SGHNT and CDR2 as YENEEA. The CDR3 extends over 16 amino acids. This chain's CDR3 is CASSMPGSDVHDTQYF. The CDR3 DNA is TGTGCCAGCAGCATGCCTGGGTCCGATGTCCACGATACGCAGTATTTT.

The J gene is TRBJ2-3, the V gene TRBV20-1; the D call may be TRBD1 or TRBD2 (5 bases each). This CDR3 is 14 amino acids long. Germline CDR1 DFQATT, CDR2 SNEGSKA (reference sequence). The germline V and J ends were trimmed by 5 bases and 3 bases, with 15 bases remaining between them. CDR3 region: CSAPGAGATDTQYF. The DNA of the CDR3 is TGCAGTGCTCCCGGGGCGGGCGCGACAGATACGCAGTATTTT.

This clonotype showed up just a few times. The V gene is TRBV18, the J gene TRBJ2-1, with 7 bases aligning to TRBD2. CDR3 size: 12 residues. V dropped 6 bases and J dropped 9; count of bases not matched to a gene: 5. Germline values: CDR1 KGHSH, CDR2 LQKENI. The CDR3 reads CASSPTSVEQFF. The CDR3 nucleotides read TGTGCCAGCTCCCCCACTAGCGTTGAGCAGTTCTTC. Supplemented by reference TRBV18 and TRBJ2-1, the full variable domain reads NAGVMQNPRHLVRRRGQEARLRCSPMKGHSHVYWYRQLPEEGLKFMVYLQKENIIDESGMPKERFSAEFPKEGPSILRIQQVVRGDSAAYFCASSPTSVEQFFGPGTRLTVL.

The sample holds many counts of this clonotype. This chain connects TRBV11-1 to TRBJ2-1; 8 bases map to TRBD1. The CDR3 sequence is 15 residues long. The germline V gene has CDR1 SGHAT and CDR2 FQDESV (reference sequence). The V gene end was trimmed by 4 bases and the J gene end by 6 bases; junction bases not matched to a gene: 8. The CDR3 loop is CASSSIGQGTNEQFF. The CDR3 nucleotides are TGTGCCAGCAGCTCAATCGGACAGGGTACCAATGAGCAGTTCTTC.

The chain links TRBV5-1 to TRBJ2-3, with TRBD2 matching 16 bases. V shed 3 bases and J 6 bases; nucleotides not matched to a gene: 7. The CDR3 runs 17 residues. Germline CDR1 is SGHRS and CDR2 is YFSETQ. CDR3 in amino acids: CASSSGTSGRAGDTQYF. Here the CDR3 DNA reads TGCGCCAGCAGCTCTGGGACTAGCGGGAGGGCCGGCGATACGCAGTATTTT. The full variable domain, its missing parts supplied by reference TRBV5-1 and TRBJ2-3, is KAGVTQTPRYLIKTRGQQVTLSCSPISGHRSVSWYQQTPGQGLQFLFEYFSETQRNKGNFPGRFSGRQFSNSRSEMNVSTLELGDSALYLCASSSGTSGRAGDTQYFGPGTRLTVL.

The V gene is TRBV19, the J gene TRBJ2-5; 8 positions agree with TRBD2. The CDR3 runs 15 residues. V lost 1 base to trimming and J lost 2 bases; unmatched junction nucleotides: 3. Per germline, CDR1 LNHDA and CDR2 SQIVND (reference sequence). The CDR3 reads CASSIVSGAQETQYF. DNA for the CDR3: TGTGCCAGTAGTATAGTTAGCGGGGCACAAGAGACCCAGTACTTC.

This clonotype was detected many times. CDR3: CASSSGLASNNEQFF. CDR3 nucleotides: TGTGCCAGCAGCTCGGGACTAGCGTCAAACAATGAGCAGTTCTTC. V and J are TRBV11-2 and TRBJ2-1, with TRBD2 matching over 10 bases. Trimming at V came to 4 bases and at J to 5 bases, leaving 5 bases not matched to a gene. Germline loops: CDR1 SGHAT, CDR2 FQNNGV. CDR3 size: 15 residues.

The chain employs TRBV12-3 or TRBV12-4 and TRBJ1-2; D uncertain. Trimming removed 3 bases at V and 2 bases at J, with 4 bases between. The CDR3 runs 12 residues. The DNA of the CDR3 is TGTGCCAGCAGTTTTCGGAACTATGGCTACACCTTC. Its protein is CASSFRNYGYTF.

Points on this clonotype: At one end the junction does not follow the germline gene, possibly because of a read error. The chain carries TRBV7-7 and TRBJ2-5; TRBD2 matches at 11 bases. Germline V lookup: CDR1 SSHAT, CDR2 FNYEAQ (reference sequence). The CDR3 is 18 residues long. CDR3 protein: CASSLVLAGGPAGETQYF. The CDR3 nucleotides read TGTGCTAGCAGCTTGGTCTTAGCGGGAGGGCCGGCGGGGGAGACCCAGTACTTC.

V and J are TRBV6-2 or TRBV6-3 and TRBJ1-1; D might be TRBD1 (6 bases). This CDR3 comprises 16 residues. Germline V gene sequence: CDR1 MNHEY, CDR2 SVGEGT. Trimming stripped 2 bases from V and 0 bases from J, with 13 bases between. Here the CDR3 DNA reads TGTGCCAGCAGTTACGGGCGGGACATAATGAACACTGAAGCTTTCTTT. Its translation is CASSYGRDIMNTEAFF.

This clonotype has more than one count but fewer than ten. The V gene is TRBV29-1, the J gene TRBJ2-1, with TRBD2 identical over 9 bases. Trimming at V came to 3 bases and at J to 4 bases, leaving 7 bases not matched to a gene. This CDR3 contains 15 residues. Germline V gene sequence: CDR1 SQVTM, CDR2 ANQGSEA. The CDR3 region has the DNA TGCAGCGTTGATAGCGGGAGTGGGGGGTACAATGAGCAGTTCTTC. Translating gives CSVDSGSGGYNEQFF.

The V call is TRBV12-3 or TRBV12-4, the J call TRBJ2-3; 12 bases align to TRBD2. The CDR3 sequence is 15 residues long. V trimming: 6 bases; J trimming: 4 bases; junction bases outside the gene matches: 5. The CDR3 nucleotides are TGTGCCAGCAGACCCGGGACTAGCGGGTCAGATACGCAGTATTTT. Translating it yields CASRPGTSGSDTQYF.

This clonotype appeared a few times. The chain couples TRBV7-8 to TRBJ1-2; 9 bases align to TRBD1. Per germline, CDR1 SGHVS and CDR2 FQNEAQ. The CDR3 contains 15 residues. Unmatched junction bases numbered 11, after V lost 5 bases and J lost 7 bases. CDR3: CASSLTGGGGFGYTF. As DNA, the CDR3 is TGTGCCAGCAGCCTCACAGGGGGCGGCGGGTTTGGCTACACCTTC.

In its sample, this clonotype was seen a few times. The genes are TRBV18 and TRBJ2-7, with D perhaps TRBD1 (5 bases). V lost 2 bases and J lost 2, with 7 bases in between. CDR1 KGHSH and CDR2 LQKENI come from the germline V gene. The CDR3 is 13 residues long. In DNA, the CDR3 is TGTGCCAGCTCACCAGCACAGGCCTACGAGCAGTACTTC. Its translation is CASSPAQAYEQYF.

This sequence joins TRBV9 and TRBJ2-5; TRBD1 is a possible D gene (6 bases). V was shortened by 4 bases and J by 4 bases, with 11 bases between the two germline ends. CDR1 and CDR2 from the germline V gene are SGDLS and YYNGEE. This CDR3 spans 13 amino acids. The CDR3 DNA is TGTGCCAGCAGCACAGGGATCCTAGAGACCCAGTACTTC. Translated: CASSTGILETQYF.

A few counts support this clonotype. The chain recombines TRBV29-1 with TRBJ1-2; TRBD1 aligns across 8 bases. With V trimmed by 7 bases and J by 4 bases, 2 bases remained unmatched. The CDR3 is made up of 11 amino acids. Germline CDR1 and CDR2: SQVTM and ANQGSEA. DNA of the CDR3: TGCAGCGCACAGGGGGGCTATGGCTACACCTTC. It translates to CSAQGGYGYTF.

A note on this clonotype: A read error may explain this, as a much larger clone is one base away. V gene TRBV5-8 combines with J gene TRBJ2-7; D uncertain. Germline loops: CDR1 SGHTS, CDR2 YDEGEE. The CDR3 totals 11 residues. CDR3 DNA: TGTGCCAGCAGCACGAACTACGAGCGGTACTTC. It is translated as CASSTNYERYF.

This clonotype was seen a handful of times. V usage is TRBV18 and J usage is TRBJ2-7, with D perhaps matching TRBD1 or TRBD2 (5 bases each). CDR1 and CDR2 from the germline V gene are KGHSH and LQKENI. Between the trimmed V and J ends, which lost 8 bases and 1 base, there was a span of 12 bases. This CDR3 is built from 13 residues. The CDR3 sequence: CASTWDRSYEQYF. The CDR3 region has the DNA TGTGCCAGCACGTGGGACCGATCCTACGAGCAGTACTTC. Full variable domain (missing parts from reference TRBV18 and TRBJ2-7): NAGVMQNPRHLVRRRGQEARLRCSPMKGHSHVYWYRQLPEEGLKFMVYLQKENIIDESGMPKERFSAEFPKEGPSILRIQQVVRGDSAAYFCASTWDRSYEQYFGPGTRLTVT.

The table lists this clonotype with many counts. CDR3 nucleotides: TGTGCCAGCAGGGGGGATTCCTACGAGCAGTACTTC. Translated: CASRGDSYEQYF. V usage is TRBV28 and J usage is TRBJ2-7, with D perhaps being TRBD1 or TRBD2 (5 bases each). The CDR3 has 12 residues. The V end was cut by 6 bases, the J end by 1 base, with 7 bases between. CDR1 and CDR2 from the germline V gene are MDHEN and SYDVKM.

This clonotype appeared a single time. J is TRBJ1-6 and V is TRBV11-3, with unresolved D. V lost 4 bases and J 15 bases, leaving 13 bases between the germline ends. This CDR3 is 12 amino acids long. From germline, CDR1 is SGHNT and CDR2 YENEEA. CDR3 bases: TGTGCCAGCAGCTCAAGCCCGACGGGCCTCCACTTT. It is translated as CASSSSPTGLHF.

Remarks on this clonotype: A read error may account for a junction end that differs from germline. CDR3 sequence: CAGSGGTIPPREQYF. The CDR3 coding sequence is TGTGCCGGCAGCGGGGGCACTATTCCCCCTAGGGAGCAGTACTTC. V is TRBV5-1 and J is TRBJ2-7, with TRBD2 identical over 8 bases. The CDR3 runs 15 residues. Germline-derived CDR1 and CDR2 are SGHRS and YFSETQ. The variable domain in full, completed from reference TRBV5-1 and TRBJ2-7, reads KAGVTQTPRYLIKTRGQQVTLSCSPISGHRSVSWYQQTPGQGLQFLFEYFSETQRNKGNFPGRFSGRQFSNSRSEMNVSTLELGDSALYLCAGSGGTIPPREQYFGPGTRLTVT.

Concerning this clonotype: This may arise from a read error, as a much more abundant clone is one base away. The CDR3 does not close with the conserved phenylalanine or tryptophan, likely indicating a read error. The rearrangement uses TRBV28 and TRBJ2-1, with D tentatively TRBD2 (5 bases). V lost 5 bases and J 0 bases, leaving 11 bases between the germline ends. The germline CDR1 and CDR2 sequences are MDHEN and SYDVKM. This CDR3 is built from 15 residues. For the CDR3, the DNA is TGTGCCAGCAGTCCACCCGGGGACTCCTACAATGAGCAGTTCTCC. It encodes CASSPPGDSYNEQFS.

The chain joins TRBV20-1 to TRBJ2-1; tentatively, D is TRBD2 (5 bases). The CDR3 is 15 amino acids. Trimming took 4 bases from V and 10 from J, leaving 23 bases between them. Germline V lookup: CDR1 DFQATT, CDR2 SNEGSKA (reference sequence). CDR3 bases: TGCAGTGCTATCGCGCCTGAGGGCTTACAATGGGAGCAGTTCTTC. Translated: CSAIAPEGLQWEQFF.

V gene TRBV10-3 combines with J gene TRBJ2-2; D remains unclear. With 0 bases removed from V and 2 bases from J, the gap between germline ends came to 4 bases. The CDR3 sequence is 14 residues long. Per the germline V gene, CDR1 is ENHRY and CDR2 is SYGVKD. The CDR3 DNA reads TGTGCCATCAGTGAGTCGGTTAACACCGGGGAGCTGTTTTTT. Residues: CAISESVNTGELFF.

A few counts support this clonotype. V usage is TRBV5-6 and J usage is TRBJ1-1, with D perhaps TRBD1 (6 bases). Trimming left V 6 bases short and J 3 bases short, with 18 bases between. Germline V CDR1 and CDR2: SGHDT, YYEEEE. The CDR3 is 15 amino acids. In DNA, the CDR3 is TGTGCCAGCACCCACGGCGGGGGCTGGGACACTGAAGCTTTCTTT. The encoded protein is CASTHGGGWDTEAFF.

As for this clonotype: A much more abundant neighbour one base away suggests this may be a read error. The gene calls are TRBV28 and TRBJ1-6; D gene unclear. The CDR3 is 14 residues long. CDR1 and CDR2 (germline): MDHEN, SYDVKM. The CDR3: CARSLRGNGSPLHF. The CDR3 region has the DNA TGTGCCAGGAGTTTACGGGGTAACGGTTCACCCCTCCACTTT.

This clonotype has a count of ten or more. The CDR3 loop reads CASSPQYRYTQYF. The CDR3 coding sequence is TGTGCCAGCTCACCACAGTACCGATATACGCAGTATTTT. V is TRBV18 and J is TRBJ2-3; D is ambiguous. The CDR3 has 13 amino acids. V gave up 1 base and J gave up 7 bases, with 9 bases separating them. CDR1 is KGHSH, CDR2 LQKENI, per germline.

In this sample, this clonotype turned up a few times. The rearrangement uses TRBV7-3 and TRBJ2-2; 9 bases align to TRBD2. From germline, CDR1 is SGHTA and CDR2 FQGTGA. V lost 1 base, J lost 5 bases, and 5 bases stayed unmatched. The CDR3 loop spans 16 amino acids. This CDR3 is CASSLKLAGPTGELFF. The CDR3 coding sequence is TGTGCCAGCAGCTTAAAGCTAGCGGGACCTACCGGGGAGCTGTTTTTT. Together with reference TRBV7-3 and TRBJ2-2, the CDR3 gives the full variable domain: GAGVSQTPSNKVTEKGKYVELRCDPISGHTALYWYRQSLGQGPEFLIYFQGTGAADDSGLPNDRFFAVRPEGSVSTLKIQRTERGDSAVYLCASSLKLAGPTGELFFGEGSRLTVL.

V gene TRBV5-1 combines with J gene TRBJ2-1; 13 nucleotides agree with TRBD2. Germline values: CDR1 SGHRS, CDR2 YFSETQ. CDR3 size: 15 residues. With V trimmed by 3 bases and J by 5 bases, 2 bases remained unmatched. This CDR3 reads CASSWGLAGNNEQFF. DNA for the CDR3: TGCGCCAGCAGCTGGGGACTAGCGGGAAACAATGAGCAGTTCTTC. Full variable domain (missing parts from reference TRBV5-1 and TRBJ2-1): KAGVTQTPRYLIKTRGQQVTLSCSPISGHRSVSWYQQTPGQGLQFLFEYFSETQRNKGNFPGRFSGRQFSNSRSEMNVSTLELGDSALYLCASSWGLAGNNEQFFGPGTRLTVL.

With respect to this clonotype: One end of the junction is discordant with germline, which a read error may explain. CDR3 residues: CASSTHRVVNTEAFF. The CDR3 DNA follows: TGCGCCAGCAGCACCCACAGGGTGGTGAACACTGAAGCTTTCTTT. The chain has TRBV7-9 and TRBJ1-1, with TRBD1 as a possible D gene (6 bases). Germline CDR1 reads SEHNR; CDR2 reads FQNEAQ (reference sequence). This CDR3 spans 15 amino acids.

This clonotype was recorded at least ten times. This sequence joins TRBV2 and TRBJ1-2; D is ambiguous. V was pared by 6 bases and J by 6 bases, with 8 bases between. The CDR3 extends over 11 amino acids. Germline V gives CDR1 SNHLY, CDR2 FYNNEI. The CDR3 spells CASRPRDGYTF. For the CDR3, the DNA is TGTGCCAGCAGGCCCAGAGATGGCTACACCTTC.

The DNA for the CDR3 is TGTGCCATCAGTGGGAGTGCCTCCTACGAGCAGTACTTC. Protein product: CAISGSASYEQYF. This rearrangement joins TRBV10-3 to TRBJ2-7; no clear D. The CDR3 is made up of 13 amino acids. Germline CDR1 ENHRY, CDR2 SYGVKD. V was trimmed by 4 bases and J by 0 bases, leaving 7 bases between them.